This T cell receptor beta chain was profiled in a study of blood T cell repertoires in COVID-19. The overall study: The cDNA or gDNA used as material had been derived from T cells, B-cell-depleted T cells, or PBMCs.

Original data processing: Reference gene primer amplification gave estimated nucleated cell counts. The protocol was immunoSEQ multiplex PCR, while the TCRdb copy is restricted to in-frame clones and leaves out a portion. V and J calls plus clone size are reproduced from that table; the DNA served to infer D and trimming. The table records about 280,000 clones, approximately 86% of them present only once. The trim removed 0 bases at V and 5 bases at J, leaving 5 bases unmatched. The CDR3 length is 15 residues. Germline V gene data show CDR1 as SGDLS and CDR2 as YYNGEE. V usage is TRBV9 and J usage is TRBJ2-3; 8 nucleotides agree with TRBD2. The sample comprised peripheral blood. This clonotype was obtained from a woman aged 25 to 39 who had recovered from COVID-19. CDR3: CASSVAGGPVDTQYF. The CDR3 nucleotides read TGTGCCAGCAGCGTAGCGGGAGGGCCTGTAGATACGCAGTATTTT.